This TCR beta chain was documented in a study of T-cell memory formation after mild COVID-19. TCRdb itself ran the 5' RACE reads through MiXCR, one entry per CDR3 protein. Of a few hundred thousand distinct CDR3 sequences in the sample, roughly a fifth were seen once. About this clonotype itself: The antigen remains undetermined.

Overall study findings and caveats: There was no confirmation that second-wave clones peaking on day 37 were SARS-CoV-2 specific.

Germline CDR1 and CDR2: LGHDT and YNNKEL (reference sequence). The CDR3 covers 13 residues. Trimming removed 2 bases from V and 0 bases from J, with 4 bases in between. Sequencing was performed on PBMCs or a T cell subset sorted from them (not recorded which). This clonotype was obtained from an adult woman who had mild COVID-19 (a few samples of this study predate the infection). Cell type and time point are not known. The chain joins TRBV3-1 to TRBJ1-1; D uncertain. The CDR3 DNA is TGTGCCAGCAGCCAAATGGTGAACACTGAAGCTTTCTTT. Encoded protein: CASSQMVNTEAFF.